Listed below are T cell receptor beta chains from one sample, sequenced in a study of blood T cell repertoires in COVID-19. Only in-frame clones appear in the TCRdb table, and some are missing; sequencing was by immunoSEQ multiplex PCR. In the table there are around 190,000 clones, approximately 88% of which are singletons. Sequencing used PBMCs or T cells enriched from blood (not recorded which). The receptors shown here come from a woman between 18 and 29 years old who had recovered from COVID-19. Each CDR3 is given with its conserved first and last residue. D genes are given only for firm matches. Some rows have no size entry. The others give once, few or many, or a class for an expanded clone.

once	TRBV6-5	NA	TRBJ2-1	CASSYGGFGEQFF	TGTGCCAGCAGTTACGGGGGGTTTGGTGAGCAGTTCTTC
NA	TRBV30	NA	TRBJ1-1	CAWNPRNTEAFF	TGTGCCTGGAACCCGCGAAACACTGAAGCTTTCTTT
once	TRBV5-8	TRBD1	TRBJ2-3	CASSPRDRLLTQYF	TGTGCCAGCAGCCCGAGGGACAGACTGCTTACGCAGTATTTT
few	TRBV3-1/TRBV3-2	NA	TRBJ1-3	CASTPDSAGNTIYF	TGTGCCAGCACTCCGGACTCAGCTGGAAACACCATATATTTT
NA	TRBV6-8	TRBD1	TRBJ2-3	CASSLGTDTDTQYF	TGTGCCAGCAGCCTCGGGACAGACACAGATACGCAGTATTTT
NA	TRBV19	TRBD1	TRBJ1-1	CASSGEGARDTEAFF	TGTGCCAGTAGTGGAGAGGGGGCGCGTGACACTGAAGCTTTCTTT
NA	TRBV19	TRBD1	TRBJ2-3	CASSSGQGYADTQYF	TGTGCCAGTAGCTCTGGACAGGGATACGCAGATACGCAGTATTTT
NA	TRBV7-8	TRBD2	TRBJ2-3	CASSLEAGLDTQYF	TGTGCCAGCAGCTTAGAAGCGGGGTTGGATACGCAGTATTTT
NA	TRBV11-1	TRBD1	TRBJ1-2	CASSLQGAGGYTF	TGTGCCAGCAGCTTGCAGGGGGCTGGAGGCTACACCTTC
NA	TRBV13	TRBD2	TRBJ2-7	CASSFSDGRNEQYF	TGTGCCAGCAGCTTTTCAGACGGGAGGAACGAGCAGTACTTC
NA	TRBV6-2/TRBV6-3	TRBD1	TRBJ2-5	CASSRTGTGYVTQYF	TGTGCCAGCAGTCGCACCGGGACAGGGTATGTGACCCAGTACTTC
NA	TRBV10-2	NA	TRBJ1-3	CASTEPSSGNTIYF	TGCGCATCGACAGAACCGAGCTCTGGAAACACCATATATTTT
NA	TRBV11-2	NA	TRBJ2-1	CASSLLGGANEQFF	TGTGCCAGCAGCCTGTTGGGGGGAGCCAATGAGCAGTTCTTC